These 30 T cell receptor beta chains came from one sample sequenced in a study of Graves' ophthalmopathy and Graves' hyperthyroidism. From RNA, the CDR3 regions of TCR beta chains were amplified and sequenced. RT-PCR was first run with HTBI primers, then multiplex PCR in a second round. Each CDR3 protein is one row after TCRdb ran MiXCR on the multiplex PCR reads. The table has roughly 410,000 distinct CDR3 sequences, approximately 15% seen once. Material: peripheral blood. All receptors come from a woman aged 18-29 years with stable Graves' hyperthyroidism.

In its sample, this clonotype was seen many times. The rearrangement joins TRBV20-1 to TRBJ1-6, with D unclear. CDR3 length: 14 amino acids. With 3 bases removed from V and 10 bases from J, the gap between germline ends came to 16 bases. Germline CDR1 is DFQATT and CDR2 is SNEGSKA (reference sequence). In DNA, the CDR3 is TGCAGTGCTAGGAGGGCGCGTTTTGAATCACCCCTCCACTTT. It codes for CSARRARFESPLHF.

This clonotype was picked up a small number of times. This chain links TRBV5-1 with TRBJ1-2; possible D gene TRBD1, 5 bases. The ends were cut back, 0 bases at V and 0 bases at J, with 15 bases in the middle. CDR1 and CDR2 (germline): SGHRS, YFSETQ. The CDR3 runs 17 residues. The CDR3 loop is CASSLAQGGVANYGYTF. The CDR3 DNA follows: TGCGCCAGCAGCTTGGCCCAGGGAGGGGTGGCTAACTATGGCTACACCTTC.

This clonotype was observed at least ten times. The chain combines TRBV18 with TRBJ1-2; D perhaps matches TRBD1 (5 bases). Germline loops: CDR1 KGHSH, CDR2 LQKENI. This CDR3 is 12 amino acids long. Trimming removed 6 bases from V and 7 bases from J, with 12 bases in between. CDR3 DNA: TGTGCCAGCTCGCAGGGCAGGGTTGGCTACACCTTC. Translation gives CASSQGRVGYTF.

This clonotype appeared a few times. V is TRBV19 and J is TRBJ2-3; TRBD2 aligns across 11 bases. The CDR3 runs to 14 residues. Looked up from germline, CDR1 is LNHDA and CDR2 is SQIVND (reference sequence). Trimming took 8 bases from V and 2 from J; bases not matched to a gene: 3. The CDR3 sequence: CASLAGGLTDTQYF. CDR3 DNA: TGTGCCAGTTTAGCGGGGGGGCTCACAGATACGCAGTATTTT.

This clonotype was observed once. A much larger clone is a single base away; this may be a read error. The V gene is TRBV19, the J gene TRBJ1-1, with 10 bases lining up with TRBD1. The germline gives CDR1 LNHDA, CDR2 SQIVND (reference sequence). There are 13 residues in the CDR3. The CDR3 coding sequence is TGTGCCAGTACCGCGACAGGGGGCACTGAAGCTTGCTTT. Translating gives CASTATGGTEACF.

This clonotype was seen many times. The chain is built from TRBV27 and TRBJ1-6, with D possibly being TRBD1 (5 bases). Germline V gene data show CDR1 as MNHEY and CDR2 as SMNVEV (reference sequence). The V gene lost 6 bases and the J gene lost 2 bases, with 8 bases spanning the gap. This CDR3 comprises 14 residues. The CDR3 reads CASSLRAYNSPLHF. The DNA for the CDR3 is TGTGCCAGCAGCCTCAGGGCCTATAATTCACCCCTCCACTTT.

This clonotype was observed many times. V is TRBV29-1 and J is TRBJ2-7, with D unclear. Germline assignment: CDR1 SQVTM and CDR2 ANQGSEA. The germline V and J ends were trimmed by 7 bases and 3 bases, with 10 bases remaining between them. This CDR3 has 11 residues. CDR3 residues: CSAIMDYEQYF. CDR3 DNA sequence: TGCAGCGCGATTATGGACTACGAGCAGTACTTC.

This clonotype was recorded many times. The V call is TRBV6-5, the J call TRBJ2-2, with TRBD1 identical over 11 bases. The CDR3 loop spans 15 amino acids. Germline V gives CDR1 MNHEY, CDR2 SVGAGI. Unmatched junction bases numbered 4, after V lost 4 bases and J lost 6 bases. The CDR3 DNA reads TGTGCCAGCAGTTCTAGGGGACAGGGGGCCGGGGAGCTGTTTTTT. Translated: CASSSRGQGAGELFF.

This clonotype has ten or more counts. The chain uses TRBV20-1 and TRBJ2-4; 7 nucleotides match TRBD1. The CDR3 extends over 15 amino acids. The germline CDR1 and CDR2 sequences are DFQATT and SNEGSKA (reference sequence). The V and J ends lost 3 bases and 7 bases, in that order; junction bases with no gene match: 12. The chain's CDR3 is CSASMPTGNMNIQYF. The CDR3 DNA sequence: TGCAGTGCTAGTATGCCGACAGGGAATATGAACATTCAGTACTTC.

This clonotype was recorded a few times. DNA for the CDR3: TGTGCCAGCAGCCAAGATAGGAGGGTCAGGGGCTACACCTTC. Translated: CASSQDRRVRGYTF. The chain joins TRBV14 to TRBJ1-2, with D unclear. Trimming took 0 bases from V and 8 from J, leaving 13 bases between them. The CDR3 consists of 14 residues. CDR1 is SGHDN and CDR2 is FVKESK in the germline V gene. Drawing the rest from reference TRBV14 and TRBJ1-2, the complete variable domain is EAGVTQFPSHSVIEKGQTVTLRCDPISGHDNLYWYRRVMGKEIKFLLHFVKESKQDESGMPNNRFLAERTGGTYSTLKVQPAELEDSGVYFCASSQDRRVRGYTFGSGTRLTVV.

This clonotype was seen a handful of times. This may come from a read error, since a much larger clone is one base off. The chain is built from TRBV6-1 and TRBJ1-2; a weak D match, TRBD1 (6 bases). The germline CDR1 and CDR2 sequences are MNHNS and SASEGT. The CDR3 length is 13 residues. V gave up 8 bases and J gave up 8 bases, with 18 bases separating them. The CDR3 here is CASRAHRAAGYTF. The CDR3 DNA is TGTGCCAGCCGGGCCCACAGGGCTGCCGGCTACACCTTC.

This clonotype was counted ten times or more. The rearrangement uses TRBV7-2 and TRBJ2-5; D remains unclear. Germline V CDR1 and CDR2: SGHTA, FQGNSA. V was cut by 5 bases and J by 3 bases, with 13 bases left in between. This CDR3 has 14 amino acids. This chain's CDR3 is CASSAGRQEETQYF. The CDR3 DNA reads TGTGCCAGCAGCGCAGGCCGGCAAGAAGAGACCCAGTACTTC. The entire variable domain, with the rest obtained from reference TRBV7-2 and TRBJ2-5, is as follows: GAGVSQSPSNKVTEKGKDVELRCDPISGHTALYWYRQSLGQGLEFLIYFQGNSAPDKSGLPSDRFSAERTGGSVSTLTIQRTQQEDSAVYLCASSAGRQEETQYFGPGTRLLVL.

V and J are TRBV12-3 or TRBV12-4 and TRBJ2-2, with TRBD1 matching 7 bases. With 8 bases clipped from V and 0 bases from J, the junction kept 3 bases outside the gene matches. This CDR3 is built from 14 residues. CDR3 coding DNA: TGTGCCAGCGGGACAGTCGCGAACACCGGGGAGCTGTTTTTT. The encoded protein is CASGTVANTGELFF.

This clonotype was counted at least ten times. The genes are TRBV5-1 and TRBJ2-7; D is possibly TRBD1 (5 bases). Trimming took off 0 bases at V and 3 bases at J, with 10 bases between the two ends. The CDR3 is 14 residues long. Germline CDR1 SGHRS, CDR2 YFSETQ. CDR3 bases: TGCGCCAGCAGCTTGGATGGCCAGGGCTACGAGCAGTACTTC. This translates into CASSLDGQGYEQYF. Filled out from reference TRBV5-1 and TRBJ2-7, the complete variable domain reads KAGVTQTPRYLIKTRGQQVTLSCSPISGHRSVSWYQQTPGQGLQFLFEYFSETQRNKGNFPGRFSGRQFSNSRSEMNVSTLELGDSALYLCASSLDGQGYEQYFGPGTRLTVT.

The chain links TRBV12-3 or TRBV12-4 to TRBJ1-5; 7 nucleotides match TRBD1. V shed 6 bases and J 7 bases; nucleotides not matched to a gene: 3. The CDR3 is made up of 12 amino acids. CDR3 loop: CASSEGAQPQHF. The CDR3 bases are TGTGCCAGCAGCGAGGGGGCACAGCCCCAGCATTTT.

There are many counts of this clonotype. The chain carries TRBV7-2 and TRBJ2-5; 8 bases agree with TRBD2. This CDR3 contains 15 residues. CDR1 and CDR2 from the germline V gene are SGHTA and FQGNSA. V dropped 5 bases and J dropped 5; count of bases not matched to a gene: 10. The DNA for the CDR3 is TGTGCCAGCAGCCCCCGGACTAGCATGATCGAGACCCAGTACTTC. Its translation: CASSPRTSMIETQYF.

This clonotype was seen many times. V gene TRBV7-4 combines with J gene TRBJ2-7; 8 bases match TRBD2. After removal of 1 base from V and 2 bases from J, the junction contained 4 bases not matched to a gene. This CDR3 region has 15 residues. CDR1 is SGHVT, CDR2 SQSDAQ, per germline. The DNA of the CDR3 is TGTGCCAGCAGCTTAGGGTGCGGGGGGACCTACGAGCAGTACTTC. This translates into CASSLGCGGTYEQYF.

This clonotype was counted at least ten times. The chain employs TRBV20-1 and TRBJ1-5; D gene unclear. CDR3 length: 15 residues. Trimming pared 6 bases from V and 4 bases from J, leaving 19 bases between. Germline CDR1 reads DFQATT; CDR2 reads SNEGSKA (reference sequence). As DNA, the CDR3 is TGCAGTGCCAAGGAGGCAGAGGGCGGGAATCAGCCCCAGCATTTT. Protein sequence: CSAKEAEGGNQPQHF.

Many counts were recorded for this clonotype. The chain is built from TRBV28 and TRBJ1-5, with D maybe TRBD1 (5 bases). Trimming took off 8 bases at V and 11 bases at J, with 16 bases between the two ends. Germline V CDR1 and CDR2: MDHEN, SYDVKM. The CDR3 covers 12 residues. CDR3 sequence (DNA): TGTGCCAGCGGGGGAGCCACTACAGCCCAGCATTTT. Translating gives CASGGATTAQHF.

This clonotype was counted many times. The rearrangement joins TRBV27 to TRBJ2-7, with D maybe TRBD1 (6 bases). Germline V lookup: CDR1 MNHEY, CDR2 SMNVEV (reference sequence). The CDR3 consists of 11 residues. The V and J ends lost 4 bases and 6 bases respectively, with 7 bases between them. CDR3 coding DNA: TGTGCCAGCAGTTCGACAGGCGAGCAGTACTTC. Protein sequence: CASSSTGEQYF.

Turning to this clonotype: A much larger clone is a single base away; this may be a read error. This CDR3 reads CASSPFPLGAVSGANVLTF. CDR3 DNA: TGTGCCAGCAGCCCATTTCCTTTAGGGGCCGTCTCTGGGGCCAACGTCCTGACTTTC. V gene TRBV11-2 combines with J gene TRBJ2-6, with TRBD1 as a possible D gene (5 bases). The ends were cut back, 5 bases at V and 0 bases at J, with 20 bases in the middle. The length of the CDR3 is 19 residues. The germline V gene encodes CDR1 SGHAT and CDR2 FQNNGV.

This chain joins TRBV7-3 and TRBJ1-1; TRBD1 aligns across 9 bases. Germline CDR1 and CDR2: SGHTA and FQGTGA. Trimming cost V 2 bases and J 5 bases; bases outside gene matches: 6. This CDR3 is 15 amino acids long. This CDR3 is CASSLGDRVGTEAFF. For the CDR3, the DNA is TGTGCCAGCAGCTTAGGGGACAGGGTGGGAACTGAAGCTTTCTTT.

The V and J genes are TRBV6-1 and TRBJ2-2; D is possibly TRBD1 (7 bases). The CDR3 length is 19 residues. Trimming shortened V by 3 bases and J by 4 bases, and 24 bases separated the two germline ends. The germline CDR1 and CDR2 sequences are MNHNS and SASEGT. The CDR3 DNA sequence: TGTGCCAGCAGTGAGGAAAAGGACAGGCTTCCTAGCGTCACCGGGGAGCTGTTTTTT. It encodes CASSEEKDRLPSVTGELFF.

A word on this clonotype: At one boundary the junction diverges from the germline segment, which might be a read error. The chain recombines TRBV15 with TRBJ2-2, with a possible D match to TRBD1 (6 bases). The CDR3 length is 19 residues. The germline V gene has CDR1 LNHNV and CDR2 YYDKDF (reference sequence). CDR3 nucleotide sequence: TGTGCCACCGGCAGAGCAGGCAGGGGCTATAGGATAAACACCGGGGAGCTGTTTTTT. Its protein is CATGRAGRGYRINTGELFF.

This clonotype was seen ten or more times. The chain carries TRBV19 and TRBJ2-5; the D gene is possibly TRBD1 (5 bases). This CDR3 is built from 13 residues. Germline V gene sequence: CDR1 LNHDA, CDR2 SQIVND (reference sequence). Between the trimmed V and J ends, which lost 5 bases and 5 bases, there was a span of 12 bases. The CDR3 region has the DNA TGTGCCAGTAGTGACAGTCTGTGGGAGACCCAGTACTTC. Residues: CASSDSLWETQYF.

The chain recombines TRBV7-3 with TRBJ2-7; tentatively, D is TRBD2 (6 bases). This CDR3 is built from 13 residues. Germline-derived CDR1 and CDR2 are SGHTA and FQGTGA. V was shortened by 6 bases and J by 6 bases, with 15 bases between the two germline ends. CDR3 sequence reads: CASSYRLGGEQYF. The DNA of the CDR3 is TGTGCCAGCAGTTACAGGCTCGGGGGCGAGCAGTACTTC.

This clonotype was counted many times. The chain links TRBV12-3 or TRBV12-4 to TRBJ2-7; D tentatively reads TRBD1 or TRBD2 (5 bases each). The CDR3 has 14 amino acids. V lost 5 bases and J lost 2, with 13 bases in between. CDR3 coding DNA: TGTGCCAGCAGTCCTGGGACCGACGCCTACGAGCAGTACTTC. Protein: CASSPGTDAYEQYF.

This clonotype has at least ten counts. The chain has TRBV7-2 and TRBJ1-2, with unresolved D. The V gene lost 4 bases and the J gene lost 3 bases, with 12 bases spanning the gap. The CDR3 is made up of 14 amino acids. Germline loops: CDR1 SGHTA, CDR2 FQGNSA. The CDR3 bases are TGTGCCAGCAGCTCCGGGCCTGGTGACTATGGCTACACCTTC. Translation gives CASSSGPGDYGYTF. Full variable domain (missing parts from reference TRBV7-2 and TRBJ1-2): GAGVSQSPSNKVTEKGKDVELRCDPISGHTALYWYRQSLGQGLEFLIYFQGNSAPDKSGLPSDRFSAERTGGSVSTLTIQRTQQEDSAVYLCASSSGPGDYGYTFGSGTRLTVV.

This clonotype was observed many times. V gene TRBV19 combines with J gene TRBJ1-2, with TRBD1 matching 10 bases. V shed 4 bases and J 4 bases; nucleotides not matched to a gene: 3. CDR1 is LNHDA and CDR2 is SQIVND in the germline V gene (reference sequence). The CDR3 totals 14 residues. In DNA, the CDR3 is TGTGCCAGTAGTAGGGGACAGGGGCCCTATGGCTACACCTTC. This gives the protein CASSRGQGPYGYTF. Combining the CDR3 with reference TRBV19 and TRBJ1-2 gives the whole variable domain DGGITQSPKYLFRKEGQNVTLSCEQNLNHDAMYWYRQDPGQGLRLIYYSQIVNDFQKGDIAEGYSVSREKKESFPLTVTSAQKNPTAFYLCASSRGQGPYGYTFGSGTRLTVV.

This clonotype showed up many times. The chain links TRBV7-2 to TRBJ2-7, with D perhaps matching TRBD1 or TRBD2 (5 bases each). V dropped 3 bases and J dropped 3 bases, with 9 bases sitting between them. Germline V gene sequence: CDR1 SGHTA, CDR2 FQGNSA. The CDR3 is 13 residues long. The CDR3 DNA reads TGTGCCAGCAGCTTCCGGGACGACTACGAGCAGTACTTC. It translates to CASSFRDDYEQYF. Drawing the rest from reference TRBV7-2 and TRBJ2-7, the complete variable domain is GAGVSQSPSNKVTEKGKDVELRCDPISGHTALYWYRQSLGQGLEFLIYFQGNSAPDKSGLPSDRFSAERTGGSVSTLTIQRTQQEDSAVYLCASSFRDDYEQYFGPGTRLTVT.